This T cell receptor beta chain was captured by sequencing in a study of blood T cell repertoires in COVID-19. The ends lost 3 bases at V and 8 bases at J; junction bases unmatched: 0. Germline-derived CDR1 and CDR2 are MGHDK and SYGVNS. This CDR3 contains 12 residues. The repertoire was sequenced with immunoSEQ multiplex PCR; TCRdb's copy has only in-frame clones and lacks some. The data hold a few hundred thousand clones, with 88% observed a single time. In its sample, this clone was seen once. The V gene is TRBV25-1, the J gene TRBJ2-2, with TRBD1 matching 7 bases. This TCR derives from a woman aged 18-29 years who had been exposed to COVID-19. The sequenced material came from PBMCs or T cells enriched from blood (not recorded which). The CDR3 reads CASSEDRGELFF. CDR3 nucleotides: TGTGCCAGCAGTGAGGACAGGGGGGAGCTGTTTTTT.